This TCR beta chain stems from a study of T-cell memory formation after mild COVID-19. V shed 4 bases and J shed 4 bases, with 11 bases lying between them. CDR3 length: 14 residues. MiXCR was run by TCRdb on the 5' RACE reads, yielding one entry per CDR3 protein. The profile covers 540,000 or so distinct CDR3 sequences, with over 20% appearing a single time and approximately 12% taken by the ten largest. This clonotype appeared a few times. What it binds is not known. Whole-study findings and limits: SARS-CoV-2 specificity of second-wave clones peaking day 37 was unconfirmed.

The TCR originated in an adult woman who had mild COVID-19 (a few samples of this study predate the infection). Cell type and time point are not known. The sample consisted of PBMCs or a T cell subset sorted from them (not recorded which). This chain links TRBV12-3 or TRBV12-4 with TRBJ1-5; D may be TRBD1 (5 bases). Written as DNA, the CDR3 is TGTGCCAGCAGTTCCCCAGGGAATAATCAGCCCCAGCATTTT. This gives the protein CASSSPGNNQPQHF.